The sequence of this T cell receptor beta chain was determined in a study of blood T cell repertoires in COVID-19. Overall study context: Spain, Italy and the United States supplied samples that represented acute and convalescent COVID-19.

As originally analysed: Amplified reference gene primers provided the basis for estimating nucleated cell counts. Data came from immunoSEQ multiplex PCR; TCRdb stores just in-frame clones and leaves some out. The V and J calls and the clone size are those of that table, but D and trimming were determined from the DNA. The table includes 180,000 or so clones, about three quarters detected once. CDR3 length: 18 amino acids. Germline V gives CDR1 SGHVS, CDR2 FQNEAQ. Losses at the gene ends were 5 bases for V and 0 bases for J; bases not matched to a gene: 10. The chain uses TRBV7-8 and TRBJ2-1; the match to TRBD2 covers 10 bases. This receptor was identified in a woman aged 45-65 years with active or convalescent COVID-19. Sequencing was performed on peripheral blood. CDR3 DNA sequence: TGTGCCAGCAGCCCCGGGACTAGCGCCAGGAGCTCCTACAATGAGCAGTTCTTC. Its protein is CASSPGTSARSSYNEQFF.